The 17 T cell receptor beta chains below were found in one sample sequenced in a study of blood T cell repertoires in COVID-19 (dated by TCRdb to the early 2020s). Library generation was performed with the immunoSEQ multiplex PCR assay. What TCRdb holds here is the immuneACCESS table cut down to in-frame rearrangements. Part of the clones is not present; checked against another copy, under half of the missing clones reflect an unresolved V gene, and the others are unexplained. The table for this sample lists about 90,000 clones; about 92% of them were counted only once. Together, the top ten hold about 6.3% of the sample. Sequencing was carried out using peripheral blood. These receptors were obtained from a woman in her sixties with active COVID-19.

The J gene is TRBJ2-7, the V gene TRBV5-1; 7 nucleotides align to TRBD2. The CDR3 contains 18 residues. The germline gives CDR1 SGHRS, CDR2 YFSETQ. V was pared by 0 bases and J by 0 bases, with 12 bases of the junction left unmatched. The CDR3 spells CASSLAPSGQRASYEQYF. The CDR3 DNA follows: TGCGCCAGCAGCTTGGCCCCTAGCGGTCAGAGGGCCTCCTACGAGCAGTACTTC.

V and J are TRBV15 and TRBJ2-4; a weak D match, TRBD2 (5 bases). CDR3 size: 18 residues. The germline V gene encodes CDR1 LNHNV and CDR2 YYDKDF (reference sequence). The V gene lost 1 base and the J gene lost 6 bases, with 22 bases spanning the gap. CDR3: CATSRGGMDSKERNIQYF. CDR3 nucleotides: TGTGCCACCAGCAGAGGGGGAATGGACTCCAAGGAGAGAAACATTCAGTACTTC.

The chain joins TRBV15 to TRBJ1-4; 8 bases line up with TRBD1. With 3 bases clipped from V and 6 bases from J, the junction kept 6 bases outside the gene matches. The V gene's germline CDR1 is LNHNV and CDR2 YYDKDF (reference sequence). The CDR3 has 15 residues. CDR3 nucleotide sequence: TGTGCCACCAGCAGTCCAGGGGGCATAGATGAAAAACTGTTTTTT. It encodes CATSSPGGIDEKLFF. Together with reference TRBV15 and TRBJ1-4, the CDR3 gives the full variable domain: DAMVIQNPRYQVTQFGKPVTLSCSQTLNHNVMYWYQQKSSQAPKLLFHYYDKDFNNEADTPDNFQSRRPNTSFCFLDIRSPGLGDTAMYLCATSSPGGIDEKLFFGSGTQLSVL.

This chain connects TRBV12-3 or TRBV12-4 to TRBJ1-6; no clear D gene. Trimming removed 5 bases from V and 14 bases from J, with 13 bases in between. This CDR3 has 12 amino acids. The CDR3 nucleotides are TGTGCCAGCAGTCAAGACGGAGCCTCCCTCCACTTT. Protein product: CASSQDGASLHF.

This rearrangement joins TRBV24-1 to TRBJ2-5, with a tentative D call TRBD2 (7 bases). This CDR3 has 16 amino acids. V shed 4 bases and J shed 2 bases, with 16 bases lying between them. Looked up from germline, CDR1 is KGHDR and CDR2 is SFDVKD. The CDR3: CATSDPGGRKQETQYF. CDR3 DNA sequence: TGTGCCACCAGTGACCCCGGGGGGCGGAAGCAAGAGACCCAGTACTTC.

This chain connects TRBV10-1 to TRBJ2-1; 11 bases map to TRBD2. Germline CDR1 is WNHNN and CDR2 is SYGVQD (reference sequence). Losses at the gene ends were 0 bases for V and 6 bases for J; bases not matched to a gene: 4. The length of the CDR3 is 16 residues. The CDR3 is CASSESVAGGPNEQFF. The CDR3 region has the DNA TGCGCCAGCAGTGAGTCCGTAGCGGGGGGGCCCAATGAGCAGTTCTTC.

Only one count was recorded for this clone. This chain uses TRBV7-6 with TRBJ2-3; D is perhaps TRBD2 (6 bases). The CDR3 totals 15 residues. V was shortened by 1 base and J by 0 bases, with 8 bases between the two germline ends. Germline values: CDR1 SGHVS, CDR2 FNYEAQ. DNA for the CDR3: TGTGCCAGCAGCTTAGTGGCGGGGAGCACAGATACGCAGTATTTT. Translated: CASSLVAGSTDTQYF.

The rearrangement links TRBV7-2 to TRBJ1-2, with TRBD1 matching 9 bases. Germline V CDR1 and CDR2: SGHTA, FQGNSA. The CDR3 is 14 amino acids. J lost 4 bases, V lost 5 bases, and 5 bases had no gene match. The DNA for the CDR3 is TGTGCCAGCAGCCAAACAGGGGGCTTCTATGGCTACACCTTC. The encoded protein is CASSQTGGFYGYTF.

This clone turned up a few times. This sequence joins TRBV28 and TRBJ1-2; 8 bases match TRBD1. Germline CDR1 and CDR2: MDHEN and SYDVKM. Trimming took 4 bases from V and 6 from J; bases not matched to a gene: 19. The CDR3 totals 18 residues. CDR3 amino acids: CASSYSQGRDRIKHGYTF. In DNA form, the CDR3 reads TGTGCCAGCAGTTATTCCCAAGGTAGGGACAGGATTAAACATGGCTACACCTTC.

This chain connects TRBV19 to TRBJ2-3, with 9 bases identical to TRBD1. This CDR3 spans 16 amino acids. V shed 5 bases, J shed 3 bases, and the junction held 9 bases outside the gene matches. Germline CDR1 reads LNHDA; CDR2 reads SQIVND (reference sequence). Written as DNA, the CDR3 is TGTGCCAGTAGTTGGGCGGACAGGGGCCGAACAGATACGCAGTATTTT. It translates to CASSWADRGRTDTQYF.

V gene TRBV5-1 combines with J gene TRBJ1-1; TRBD1 agrees at 8 bases. CDR1 is SGHRS, CDR2 YFSETQ, per germline. V was clipped by 4 bases and J by 1 base; unmatched bases: 6. CDR3 size: 15 residues. CDR3 in DNA: TGCGCCAGCAGCACTGGGGACAGGCCGAACACTGAAGCTTTCTTT. It encodes CASSTGDRPNTEAFF. Using reference TRBV5-1 and TRBJ1-1 for the parts outside the CDR3, the full variable domain is KAGVTQTPRYLIKTRGQQVTLSCSPISGHRSVSWYQQTPGQGLQFLFEYFSETQRNKGNFPGRFSGRQFSNSRSEMNVSTLELGDSALYLCASSTGDRPNTEAFFGQGTRLTVV.

The rearrangement uses TRBV19 and TRBJ2-5; D perhaps matches TRBD2 (6 bases). CDR1 and CDR2 from the germline V gene are LNHDA and SQIVND (reference sequence). The V gene lost 6 bases and the J gene lost 2 bases, with 10 bases spanning the gap. The CDR3 spans 13 residues. Here the CDR3 reads CASSSGVQETQYF. Written as DNA, the CDR3 is TGTGCCAGTAGCTCGGGAGTACAAGAGACCCAGTACTTC.

The V gene is TRBV11-2, the J gene TRBJ2-5; D possibly corresponds to TRBD2 (6 bases). Trimming took 5 bases from V and 2 from J, leaving 18 bases between them. CDR1 and CDR2 from the germline V gene are SGHAT and FQNNGV. The CDR3 totals 16 residues. In DNA, the CDR3 is TGTGCCAGCAGCCCGGCTAGCGCACACCGGCAAGAGACCCAGTACTTC. It encodes CASSPASAHRQETQYF.

The chain links TRBV9 to TRBJ2-2; 9 bases fit TRBD1. Trimming removed 4 bases from V and 3 bases from J; junction bases left unmatched: 7. The germline CDR1 and CDR2 sequences are SGDLS and YYNGEE. The CDR3 runs 16 residues. CDR3 nucleotide sequence: TGTGCCAGCAGCATGCGAGGGGACAGGGACACCGGGGAGCTGTTTTTT. Its protein is CASSMRGDRDTGELFF.

This clone was detected once. The V gene is TRBV7-3, the J gene TRBJ2-1; D might be TRBD2 (5 bases). Germline V gene lookup returns CDR1 SGHTA and CDR2 FQGTGA. This CDR3 is 13 amino acids long. V lost 5 bases to trimming and J lost 9 bases, with 14 bases between them. CDR3 in DNA: TGTGCCAGCAGCCCAGGACTGTCGATTGAGCAGTTCTTC. It encodes CASSPGLSIEQFF. Full variable domain (remainder filled in from reference TRBV7-3 and TRBJ2-1): GAGVSQTPSNKVTEKGKYVELRCDPISGHTALYWYRQSLGQGPEFLIYFQGTGAADDSGLPNDRFFAVRPEGSVSTLKIQRTERGDSAVYLCASSPGLSIEQFFGPGTRLTVL.

In its sample, this clone was seen once. This chain connects TRBV5-5 to TRBJ2-7; the match to TRBD2 covers 10 bases. Germline loops: CDR1 SGHKS, CDR2 YYEKEE (reference sequence). The CDR3 contains 14 residues. The V segment lost 4 bases and the J segment 2 bases; nucleotides outside the gene matches: 3. This CDR3 is CASSLLAGAYEQYF. As DNA, the CDR3 is TGTGCCAGCAGCCTGCTAGCGGGAGCCTACGAGCAGTACTTC. The full variable domain, completed using reference TRBV5-5 and TRBJ2-7, is DAGVTQSPTHLIKTRGQQVTLRCSPISGHKSVSWYQQVLGQGPQFIFQYYEKEERGRGNFPDRFSARQFPNYSSELNVNALLLGDSALYLCASSLLAGAYEQYFGPGTRLTVT.

This chain uses TRBV7-2 with TRBJ2-5; TRBD2 matches 8 bases. This CDR3 is built from 16 residues. V trimming: 6 bases; J trimming: 0 bases; junction bases outside the gene matches: 9. Germline values: CDR1 SGHTA, CDR2 FQGNSA. As DNA, the CDR3 is TGTGCCAGCAGTAGGACGGGCGGGGGGTACCAAGAGACCCAGTACTTC. It specifies CASSRTGGGYQETQYF.